What follows describes a single TCR beta chain. Germline V CDR1 and CDR2: MNHEY, SVGEGT. Losses at the gene ends were 1 base for V and 0 bases for J; bases not matched to a gene: 4. CDR3 length: 16 residues. The source of the sample is a study of blood T cell repertoires in COVID-19. Across the whole study: Acute-phase and convalescent COVID-19 samples originated in the United States, Italy and Spain. Nucleic acid was either cDNA or gDNA, and it came from T cells, B-cell-depleted T cells, or PBMCs.

Original methodology: Reference gene primer amplification gave nucleated cell count estimates. Sequenced by immunoSEQ multiplex PCR; TCRdb stores in-frame clones only, minus some. V, J and clone size reflect that table, while D and trimming were determined from the DNA. The repertoire consists of around 190,000 clones, with 80% to 90% occurring once and the leading ten covering 1.5% to 2%. This receptor was identified in a man between 18 and 29 years old who had recovered from COVID-19. Sequenced input: peripheral blood. The rearrangement uses TRBV6-2 or TRBV6-3 and TRBJ2-3; 7 bases fit TRBD1. The CDR3: CASSYYRQGSTDTQYF. As DNA, the CDR3 is TGTGCCAGCAGTTACTACCGACAGGGAAGCACAGATACGCAGTATTTT.